These 29 T cell receptor beta chains were all obtained from the same sample, sequenced in a study of cytomegalovirus exposure and HLA in healthy donors. PCR involved 60 Vbeta and 13 Jbeta primers. Assay used: immunoSEQ multiplex PCR; TCRdb lists only in-frame clones, some missing. The sample lists about 190,000 clones, 80% to 85% seen once, with 0.7% to 0.95% in the top ten. Source material: PBMCs. The receptors originated from a woman under 30 in good health and CMV-seronegative.

CDR3 loop: CASSARDSLYEQYF. CDR3 bases: TGTGCCAGCAGTGCTCGGGACAGCCTCTACGAGCAGTACTTC. The rearrangement joins TRBV2 to TRBJ2-7, with 7 bases lining up with TRBD1. The germline V gene has CDR1 SNHLY and CDR2 FYNNEI. The J segment lost 3 bases and the V segment lost 4 bases, leaving 6 bases of the junction unmatched. The CDR3 is made up of 14 amino acids.

The rearrangement joins TRBV7-9 to TRBJ2-3; 12 bases align to TRBD2. Losses at the gene ends were 5 bases for V and 0 bases for J; bases not matched to a gene: 3. Per the germline V gene, CDR1 is SEHNR and CDR2 is FQNEAQ (reference sequence). The CDR3 length is 16 residues. The CDR3 reads CASSLGTSGSTDTQYF. In DNA form, the CDR3 reads TGTGCCAGCAGCCTCGGGACTAGCGGGAGCACAGATACGCAGTATTTT.

The chain has TRBV11-2 and TRBJ2-5, with unresolved D. From germline, CDR1 is SGHAT and CDR2 FQNNGV. The V gene lost 5 bases and the J gene lost 1 base, with 11 bases spanning the gap. The length of the CDR3 is 14 residues. The CDR3 protein is CASSPISTQETQYF. CDR3 DNA sequence: TGTGCCAGCAGCCCTATAAGTACCCAAGAGACCCAGTACTTC.

The chain combines TRBV29-1 with TRBJ2-5; maybe TRBD2 (5 bases). Trimming removed 1 base at V and 3 bases at J, with 9 bases between. Germline CDR1 SQVTM, CDR2 ANQGSEA. The CDR3 is 13 residues long. The CDR3 region is CSVEGGVEETQYF. In DNA form, the CDR3 reads TGCAGCGTTGAAGGGGGAGTAGAAGAGACCCAGTACTTC.

The chain joins TRBV11-2 to TRBJ1-1; D might be TRBD1 (6 bases). CDR1 and CDR2 (germline): SGHAT, FQNNGV. V lost 5 bases to trimming and J lost 0 bases, with 19 bases between them. The CDR3 covers 17 residues. CDR3 loop: CASSPRRTDAMNTEAFF. DNA for the CDR3: TGTGCCAGCAGCCCTCGACGGACAGACGCCATGAACACTGAAGCTTTCTTT.

This chain connects TRBV14 to TRBJ2-2; 14 nucleotides match TRBD2. From germline, CDR1 is SGHDN and CDR2 FVKESK. The CDR3 is 18 residues long. Losses at the gene ends were 4 bases for V and 4 bases for J; bases not matched to a gene: 8. This CDR3 is CASSRGLAGVSTTGELFF. DNA of the CDR3: TGTGCCAGCAGCCGGGGACTAGCGGGAGTCTCGACCACCGGGGAGCTGTTTTTT.

The chain has TRBV4-2 and TRBJ2-7, with TRBD2 matching over 11 bases. The CDR3 runs to 16 residues. V shed 0 bases, J shed 3 bases, and the junction held 4 bases outside the gene matches. The germline V gene has CDR1 LGHNA and CDR2 YNFKEQ. This chain's CDR3 is CASSQELAGVHYEQYF. In DNA form, the CDR3 reads TGTGCCAGCAGCCAAGAACTAGCGGGAGTACACTACGAGCAGTACTTC.

This clone has a single count. The chain uses TRBV29-1 and TRBJ2-2; 9 bases are a match to TRBD2. The CDR3 is made up of 15 amino acids. Germline CDR1 is SQVTM and CDR2 is ANQGSEA. CDR3 sequence (DNA): TGCACCTCAGGCGGCGGGAGGGCCGAAACCGGGGAGCTGTTTTTT. Its protein product is CTSGGGRAETGELFF.

The rearrangement links TRBV5-1 to TRBJ2-5; 7 bases line up with TRBD1. The V gene's germline CDR1 is SGHRS and CDR2 YFSETQ. CDR3 length: 14 amino acids. Trimming cost V 0 bases and J 4 bases; bases outside gene matches: 3. The CDR3 region is CASSLDRGLETQYF. The CDR3 bases are TGCGCCAGCAGCTTGGATAGGGGGCTAGAGACCCAGTACTTC.

CDR3 in amino acids: CATSRDGLAGDFSDEQFF. DNA for the CDR3: TGTGCCACCAGCAGAGATGGCCTAGCGGGAGATTTTTCAGATGAGCAGTTCTTC. The chain uses TRBV15 and TRBJ2-1; TRBD2 matches at 10 bases. Looked up from germline, CDR1 is LNHNV and CDR2 is YYDKDF (reference sequence). This CDR3 spans 18 amino acids. V trimming: 0 bases; J trimming: 8 bases; junction bases outside the gene matches: 13. Using reference TRBV15 and TRBJ2-1 for the parts outside the CDR3, the full variable domain is DAMVIQNPRYQVTQFGKPVTLSCSQTLNHNVMYWYQQKSSQAPKLLFHYYDKDFNNEADTPDNFQSRRPNTSFCFLDIRSPGLGDTAMYLCATSRDGLAGDFSDEQFFGPGTRLTVL.

This clone was recorded a few times. The chain has TRBV7-9 and TRBJ1-1; D gene ambiguous. Trimming took off 7 bases at V and 3 bases at J, with 12 bases between the two ends. The CDR3 consists of 13 residues. The V gene's germline CDR1 is SEHNR and CDR2 FQNEAQ (reference sequence). The CDR3 protein is CASNIPGYTEAFF. CDR3 in DNA: TGTGCCAGCAACATACCGGGGTACACTGAAGCTTTCTTT.

This chain links TRBV28 with TRBJ2-7; the D gene is possibly TRBD1 (5 bases). This CDR3 region has 13 residues. Looked up from germline, CDR1 is MDHEN and CDR2 is SYDVKM. The V end was cut by 2 bases, the J end by 5 bases, with 10 bases between. CDR3 DNA sequence: TGTGCCAGCAGTTTAAGGGGTCCCCACGAGCAGTACTTC. Its translation: CASSLRGPHEQYF.

The chain links TRBV5-8 to TRBJ2-1, with 14 bases that match TRBD2. The CDR3 loop spans 15 amino acids. J gave up 10 bases and V 4 bases, and 7 bases lay outside the gene matches. Germline-derived CDR1 and CDR2 are SGHTS and YDEGEE. CDR3 loop: CASSPGTSGRQEQFF. CDR3 in DNA: TGTGCCAGCAGCCCGGGGACTAGCGGGAGACAAGAGCAGTTCTTC.

This chain uses TRBV7-8 with TRBJ2-1, with 9 positions matching TRBD2. CDR3 length: 16 amino acids. CDR1 and CDR2 from the germline V gene are SGHVS and FQNEAQ. V trimming: 6 bases; J trimming: 7 bases; junction bases outside the gene matches: 13. This chain's CDR3 is CASSFPSGGIINEQFF. CDR3 DNA sequence: TGTGCCAGCAGTTTTCCGAGCGGGGGGATTATAAATGAGCAGTTCTTC.

This rearrangement joins TRBV6-5 to TRBJ2-1; 13 bases line up with TRBD2. This CDR3 is 16 amino acids long. Germline-derived CDR1 and CDR2 are MNHEY and SVGAGI. Germline trimming cut 0 bases from V and 8 bases from J; bases unmatched to any gene: 4. The CDR3 sequence is CASSYSTGTSGDEQFF. The CDR3 DNA is TGTGCCAGCAGTTACTCGACAGGGACTAGCGGGGATGAGCAGTTCTTC.

The chain couples TRBV14 to TRBJ2-3; weak D call: TRBD2 (6 bases). This CDR3 has 15 amino acids. The V end was cut by 2 bases, the J end by 7 bases, with 16 bases between. Germline loops: CDR1 SGHDN, CDR2 FVKESK. CDR3 nucleotides: TGTGCCAGCAGCCAAAGACTAGTATTCGGTAATACGCAGTATTTT. Translating it yields CASSQRLVFGNTQYF. The variable domain in full, completed from reference TRBV14 and TRBJ2-3, reads EAGVTQFPSHSVIEKGQTVTLRCDPISGHDNLYWYRRVMGKEIKFLLHFVKESKQDESGMPNNRFLAERTGGTYSTLKVQPAELEDSGVYFCASSQRLVFGNTQYFGPGTRLTVL.

The rearrangement links TRBV2 to TRBJ2-1; 7 positions match TRBD1. This CDR3 is 15 amino acids long. Losses at the gene ends were 3 bases for V and 4 bases for J; bases not matched to a gene: 6. CDR1 is SNHLY, CDR2 FYNNEI, per germline. CDR3 loop: CASSDPGQPYNEQFF. CDR3 nucleotides: TGTGCCAGCAGTGACCCGGGACAGCCGTACAATGAGCAGTTCTTC.

V usage is TRBV27 and J usage is TRBJ2-1; 9 bases agree with TRBD1. Per germline, CDR1 MNHEY and CDR2 SMNVEV (reference sequence). The CDR3 covers 13 residues. V lost 6 bases and J lost 7; bases outside the gene matches: 4. CDR3 bases: TGTGCCAGCAGGGGACAGGGTGTAAATGAGCAGTTCTTC. Protein sequence: CASRGQGVNEQFF.

The chain has TRBV7-2 and TRBJ2-5; 9 bases are shared with TRBD2. The J call is in doubt because the DNA end fits TRBJ2-7 better. There are 15 residues in the CDR3. The germline V gene has CDR1 SGHTA and CDR2 FQGNSA. CDR3 nucleotide sequence: TGTGCCAGCAGTCCCGGCGGTAGCGGGAGTAACGAGCAGTACTTC. Protein: CASSPGGSGSNEQYF.

This rearrangement joins TRBV30 to TRBJ1-1, with a possible D match to TRBD1 (5 bases). Deletions cut 1 base from V and 0 bases from J, with 9 bases between. Looked up from germline, CDR1 is GTSNPN and CDR2 is SVGIG (reference sequence). The CDR3 length is 14 residues. CDR3 DNA sequence: TGTGCCTGGAGTGGTATAGGGGTGAACACTGAAGCTTTCTTT. It specifies CAWSGIGVNTEAFF.

This chain's CDR3 is CASRMARGEQYF. CDR3 nucleotides: TGTGCCAGCCGTATGGCCAGGGGCGAGCAGTACTTC. The chain links TRBV6-6 to TRBJ2-7, with D possibly being TRBD1 (6 bases). This CDR3 is 12 amino acids long. V dropped 8 bases and J dropped 6 bases, with 14 bases sitting between them. Germline CDR1 and CDR2: MNHNY and SVGAGI (reference sequence).

The CDR3 loop is CASSLKMIGGSEETQYF. CDR3 nucleotides: TGTGCCAGCAGCCTAAAGATGATAGGCGGGAGCGAAGAGACCCAGTACTTC. The chain recombines TRBV7-7 with TRBJ2-5; 7 bases fit TRBD2. Losses at the gene ends were 5 bases for V and 3 bases for J; bases not matched to a gene: 15. Germline V gene sequence: CDR1 SSHAT, CDR2 FNYEAQ (reference sequence). The CDR3 has 17 residues.

This rearrangement joins TRBV6-5 to TRBJ1-5; maybe TRBD1 (5 bases). CDR1 and CDR2 from the germline V gene are MNHEY and SVGAGI. Trimming removed 0 bases from V and 7 bases from J, with 10 bases in between. The CDR3 covers 14 residues. The CDR3: CASSYSREGQPQHF. The CDR3 bases are TGTGCCAGCAGTTACTCCCGGGAGGGGCAGCCCCAGCATTTT.

The CDR3 DNA sequence: TGCAGCGTTGAAGGTCGGCAGGGAGGCGACGAGCAGTACTTC. Encoded protein: CSVEGRQGGDEQYF. The rearrangement uses TRBV29-1 and TRBJ2-7; maybe TRBD2 (6 bases). V was cut by 1 base and J by 5 bases, with 15 bases left in between. Germline assignment: CDR1 SQVTM and CDR2 ANQGSEA. CDR3 length: 14 amino acids.

The chain recombines TRBV7-9 with TRBJ2-1, with 10 bases matching TRBD2. The germline V gene encodes CDR1 SEHNR and CDR2 FQNEAQ (reference sequence). The CDR3 sequence is 15 residues long. V shed 5 bases, J shed 1 base, and the junction held 2 bases outside the gene matches. The CDR3 is CASSGTSESYNEQFF. CDR3 coding DNA: TGTGCCAGCAGCGGGACTAGCGAATCCTACAATGAGCAGTTCTTC.

Turning to this clone: The junction departs from the called germline gene at one end, perhaps through a read error. The rearrangement joins TRBV15 to TRBJ1-1; D unclear. Germline V gives CDR1 LNHNV, CDR2 YYDKDF (reference sequence). The CDR3 contains 13 residues. The CDR3 protein is CAASNFMNTEAFF. Written as DNA, the CDR3 is TGTGCCGCCAGCAACTTCATGAACACTGAAGCTTTCTTT.

This clone has more than one count but fewer than ten. The chain has TRBV6-4 and TRBJ2-7; TRBD2 matches 8 bases. This CDR3 has 18 amino acids. CDR1 is MRHNA and CDR2 is SNTAGT in the germline V gene. V trimming: 2 bases; J trimming: 2 bases; junction bases outside the gene matches: 14. The CDR3 coding sequence is TGTGCCAGCAGTGACCCCGTCAGTCGAGCGGGGGAAACCTACGAGCAGTACTTC. Translating it yields CASSDPVSRAGETYEQYF.

V and J are TRBV6-1 and TRBJ2-2; TRBD2 aligns across 12 bases. This CDR3 comprises 14 residues. CDR1 is MNHNS and CDR2 is SASEGT in the germline V gene. V lost 8 bases, J lost 4 bases, and 2 bases stayed unmatched. DNA of the CDR3: TGTGCCAGCCTAGCGGGGGGGAGCACCGGGGAGCTGTTTTTT. Residues: CASLAGGSTGELFF.

The CDR3 is CASSLVGTSGRLRNNEQFF. The CDR3 DNA is TGCGCCAGCAGCTTGGTGGGGACTAGCGGGAGATTGAGGAACAATGAGCAGTTCTTC. This sequence joins TRBV5-1 and TRBJ2-1; 14 bases match TRBD2. In germline, CDR1 is SGHRS, CDR2 YFSETQ. The ends lost 0 bases at V and 5 bases at J; junction bases unmatched: 10. This CDR3 spans 19 amino acids.